Listed here are 27 T cell receptor beta chains from one sample, sequenced in a study of T-cell reconstitution after alpha-beta-depleted transplantation in children. As it was prepared, the TCRbeta library received unique molecular identifiers. TCRdb re-analysed the PCR reads in MiXCR, keeping a single row per CDR3 protein. The sample has some 590,000 distinct CDR3 sequences, 8% to 11% seen once; the top ten hold 3.5% to 5%. The starting material was PBMCs from the stem cell graft donor, obtained from the stem cell graft. All receptors derive from a human donor who donated a stem cell graft to a child with acute myeloid leukemia.

The V and J genes are TRBV24-1 and TRBJ2-2, with D unresolved. The germline V gene has CDR1 KGHDR and CDR2 SFDVKD. V was cut by 0 bases and J by 1 base, with 8 bases left in between. The CDR3 covers 16 residues. The CDR3 sequence: CATSDLGRVNTGELFF. CDR3 nucleotide sequence: TGTGCCACCAGTGATTTGGGAAGGGTGAACACCGGGGAGCTGTTTTTT.

This clonotype was recorded a few times. The chain couples TRBV4-2 to TRBJ2-5; tentatively, D is TRBD2 (6 bases). The germline gives CDR1 LGHNA, CDR2 YNFKEQ. V was cut by 5 bases and J by 1 base, with 14 bases left in between. The CDR3 extends over 15 amino acids. The CDR3, as DNA: TGTGCCAGCAGCAATAGGAGGGGCTCCCAAGAGACCCAGTACTTC. Translating gives CASSNRRGSQETQYF.

This clonotype turned up a few times. V and J are TRBV20-1 and TRBJ2-5; D perhaps matches TRBD2 (6 bases). This CDR3 region has 14 residues. The germline V and J ends were trimmed by 6 bases and 2 bases, with 16 bases remaining between them. Germline values: CDR1 DFQATT, CDR2 SNEGSKA (reference sequence). CDR3 coding DNA: TGCAGTGCAAATCACGGGACTCTGCAAGAGACCCAGTACTTC. Its translation: CSANHGTLQETQYF.

The chain employs TRBV11-2 and TRBJ2-1; 7 bases map to TRBD2. Germline values: CDR1 SGHAT, CDR2 FQNNGV. The V segment lost 5 bases and the J segment 2 bases; nucleotides outside the gene matches: 6. The CDR3 is 15 residues long. Here the CDR3 reads CASSRRRETYNEQFF. CDR3 DNA sequence: TGTGCCAGCAGCCGGAGGCGGGAGACCTACAATGAGCAGTTCTTC.

This clonotype has more than one count but fewer than ten. This chain connects TRBV7-9 to TRBJ1-4; D is ambiguous. Germline lookup yields CDR1 SEHNR and CDR2 FQNEAQ (reference sequence). Trimming pared 1 base from V and 8 bases from J, leaving 5 bases between. The CDR3 spans 12 residues. The CDR3 protein is CASSLDTEKLFF. Written as DNA, the CDR3 is TGTGCCAGCAGCTTAGATACAGAAAAACTGTTTTTT.

J is TRBJ2-7 and V is TRBV7-2; 9 nucleotides agree with TRBD2. CDR1 SGHTA and CDR2 FQGNSA come from the germline V gene. V lost 7 bases to trimming and J lost 4 bases; unmatched junction nucleotides: 8. The CDR3 contains 14 residues. In nucleotides, the CDR3 is TGTGCCAGCAAACCCGGGACTAGCCCTTACGAGCAGTACTTC. It encodes CASKPGTSPYEQYF.

The rearrangement uses TRBV5-1 and TRBJ1-5; TRBD1 matches 8 bases. Trimming removed 4 bases from V and 6 bases from J; junction bases left unmatched: 6. Germline V gene data show CDR1 as SGHRS and CDR2 as YFSETQ. The CDR3 loop spans 14 amino acids. The CDR3 DNA sequence: TGCGCCAGCAGCCCGACAGGGGCCGCTCAGCCCCAGCATTTT. Translation: CASSPTGAAQPQHF.

This clonotype was seen more than once but under ten times. V usage is TRBV14 and J usage is TRBJ2-3; D uncertain. The CDR3 extends over 12 amino acids. The V gene's germline CDR1 is SGHDN and CDR2 FVKESK. V was shortened by 3 bases and J by 6 bases, with 7 bases between the two germline ends. In nucleotides, the CDR3 is TGTGCCAGCAGCCACGGAAGGGATACGCAGTATTTT. Translating it yields CASSHGRDTQYF.

This clonotype has ten or more counts. CDR3: CASRGSGGSYNEQFF. For the CDR3, the DNA is TGTGCCAGCAGGGGTTCTGGGGGGAGCTACAATGAGCAGTTCTTC. This chain uses TRBV12-3 or TRBV12-4 with TRBJ2-1, with D tentatively TRBD2 (6 bases). The V end lost 6 bases, the J end lost 3 bases, and 15 bases lay between the germline ends. The CDR3 runs to 15 residues.

The genes are TRBV27 and TRBJ2-1; the D gene is possibly TRBD2 (8 bases). This CDR3 is built from 18 residues. Trimming pared 4 bases from V and 12 bases from J, leaving 31 bases between. Per the germline V gene, CDR1 is MNHEY and CDR2 is SMNVEV (reference sequence). CDR3 residues: CASSSLGGAGSGGPGQFF. CDR3 DNA: TGTGCCAGCAGTTCCTTAGGGGGCGCAGGGAGCGGGGGTCCGGGGCAGTTCTTC.

This clonotype was observed at least ten times. The chain joins TRBV20-1 to TRBJ2-3; 12 bases map to TRBD2. Germline assignment: CDR1 DFQATT and CDR2 SNEGSKA (reference sequence). V trimming: 1 base; J trimming: 6 bases; junction bases outside the gene matches: 5. CDR3 length: 15 residues. CDR3 sequence: CSARVTSGSPDTQYF. CDR3 bases: TGCAGTGCTAGAGTGACTAGCGGGAGTCCGGATACGCAGTATTTT.

This clonotype was recorded a few times. V usage is TRBV20-1 and J usage is TRBJ2-7; either TRBD1 or TRBD2 may supply D (6 bases each). Trimming took off 1 base at V and 9 bases at J, with 10 bases between the two ends. The germline V gene encodes CDR1 DFQATT and CDR2 SNEGSKA (reference sequence). The CDR3 covers 11 residues. The CDR3 DNA is TGCAGTGCTAGAGTCGGGGGCTCGCAGTACTTC. This translates into CSARVGGSQYF.

This chain uses TRBV12-3 or TRBV12-4 with TRBJ2-7, with 9 bases matching TRBD2. CDR3 length: 15 amino acids. Losses at the gene ends were 3 bases for V and 2 bases for J; bases not matched to a gene: 5. The CDR3 nucleotides are TGTGCCAGCAGTTTCGCCGCGGGAGGGACCTACGAGCAGTACTTC. Translated, it gives CASSFAAGGTYEQYF.

This clonotype was recorded at least ten times. This chain uses TRBV7-6 with TRBJ1-1; no clear D gene. This CDR3 is built from 15 residues. From germline, CDR1 is SGHVS and CDR2 FNYEAQ. The V and J ends lost 5 bases and 1 base respectively, with 14 bases between them. The CDR3 sequence is CASSKAGERNTEAFF. CDR3 sequence (DNA): TGTGCCAGCAGCAAAGCTGGGGAGCGGAACACTGAAGCTTTCTTT.

This clonotype came up many times. The V and J genes are TRBV20-1 and TRBJ2-7; D is possibly TRBD1 (6 bases). This CDR3 is 14 amino acids long. The V end was cut by 6 bases, the J end by 5 bases, with 20 bases between. The germline V gene has CDR1 DFQATT and CDR2 SNEGSKA (reference sequence). The CDR3 nucleotides read TGCAGTGCCCGACAGGCCGGGACATACGACGAGCAGTACTTC. Translating gives CSARQAGTYDEQYF.

DNA for the CDR3: TGTGCCAGCAGCCCCTTCAATACTGAGCAGTTCTTC. As protein: CASSPFNTEQFF. The chain links TRBV7-6 to TRBJ2-1; D ambiguous. V gave up 5 bases and J gave up 9 bases, with 11 bases separating them. Germline loops: CDR1 SGHVS, CDR2 FNYEAQ. The CDR3 loop spans 12 amino acids. The whole variable domain, remainder taken from reference TRBV7-6 and TRBJ2-1, is GAGVSQSPRYKVTKRGQDVALRCDPISGHVSLYWYRQALGQGPEFLTYFNYEAQQDKSGLPNDRFSAERPEGSISTLTIQRTEQRDSAMYRCASSPFNTEQFFGPGTRLTVL.

In this sample, this clonotype turned up many times. DNA of the CDR3: TGTGCCAGCAGGGACCGATTAGGGGCGCGGGAGCTGTTTTTT. Amino acids: CASRDRLGARELFF. V is TRBV12-3 or TRBV12-4 and J is TRBJ2-2, with a possible D match to TRBD1 (5 bases). The CDR3 totals 14 residues. The ends were cut back, 6 bases at V and 9 bases at J, with 17 bases in the middle.

This clonotype was seen ten or more times. The chain joins TRBV11-2 to TRBJ2-2, with 12 bases lining up with TRBD2. V shed 3 bases, J shed 4 bases, and the junction held 3 bases outside the gene matches. This CDR3 region has 16 residues. Per germline, CDR1 SGHAT and CDR2 FQNNGV. CDR3 loop: CASSLLAGGGTGELFF. The CDR3, as DNA: TGTGCCAGCAGCTTGCTAGCGGGAGGGGGCACCGGGGAGCTGTTTTTT.

At least ten counts were recorded for this clonotype. V gene TRBV29-1 combines with J gene TRBJ2-2; the D gene is possibly TRBD2 (6 bases). The CDR3 runs to 11 residues. The V end lost 5 bases, the J end lost 7 bases, and 8 bases lay between the germline ends. Germline CDR1 reads SQVTM; CDR2 reads ANQGSEA. The CDR3 DNA is TGCAGCGTTCGGGGGTACGGGGAGCTGTTTTTT. Its translation is CSVRGYGELFF.

The table lists this clonotype with a count of one. The rearrangement joins TRBV7-9 to TRBJ1-2; 8 bases align to TRBD1. Germline-derived CDR1 and CDR2 are SEHNR and FQNEAQ (reference sequence). The CDR3 runs to 16 residues. The J segment lost 6 bases and the V segment lost 5 bases, leaving 14 bases of the junction unmatched. CDR3 DNA sequence: TGTGCCAGCAGCCTAATATCAGGGGGCTTGGGAGATGGCTACACCTTC. Protein sequence: CASSLISGGLGDGYTF.

This clonotype has ten or more counts. J is TRBJ2-7 and V is TRBV7-2, with 13 bases identical to TRBD2. Looked up from germline, CDR1 is SGHTA and CDR2 is FQGNSA. The V gene end was trimmed by 5 bases and the J gene end by 4 bases; junction bases not matched to a gene: 14. This CDR3 has 18 amino acids. The CDR3 DNA reads TGTGCCAGCAGCCTTAGCTTAAGGACTAGCGGGAGTGGGTACGAGCAGTACTTC. This gives the protein CASSLSLRTSGSGYEQYF.

The sample holds many counts of this clonotype. The rearrangement links TRBV20-1 to TRBJ2-1; D is possibly TRBD2 (5 bases). V was cut by 6 bases and J by 2 bases, with 17 bases left in between. The CDR3 spans 15 residues. The germline V gene has CDR1 DFQATT and CDR2 SNEGSKA (reference sequence). CDR3 sequence (DNA): TGCAGTGCCATGAAAGGGAGCAGCGCCTACAATGAGCAGTTCTTC. Its protein is CSAMKGSSAYNEQFF.

The chain is built from TRBV28 and TRBJ2-2; the D gene is possibly TRBD2 (6 bases). V was clipped by 5 bases and J by 8 bases, with 15 bases between them. Germline V gene sequence: CDR1 MDHEN, CDR2 SYDVKM. The length of the CDR3 is 14 residues. The CDR3 DNA is TGTGCCAGCAGTCCTCCGGGACTGCGGGGGGAGCTGTTTTTT. It specifies CASSPPGLRGELFF.

J is TRBJ2-7 and V is TRBV3-1; 10 nucleotides line up with TRBD1. The junction had 19 bases not matched to a gene; V was cut back by 6 bases and J by 5 bases. There are 18 residues in the CDR3. Germline loops: CDR1 LGHDT, CDR2 YNNKEL (reference sequence). The CDR3: CASSIRTGGFNKVNEQYF. The CDR3 nucleotides are TGTGCCAGCAGTATCCGGACAGGGGGGTTTAATAAGGTAAACGAGCAGTACTTC.

The rearrangement joins TRBV14 to TRBJ2-1; D is perhaps TRBD1 (5 bases). Germline loops: CDR1 SGHDN, CDR2 FVKESK. The CDR3 totals 16 residues. The V and J ends lost 5 bases and 8 bases respectively, with 22 bases between them. The CDR3 DNA sequence: TGTGCCAGCAGCATCCAAGGGGTAGTGGCGTCCGATGAGCAGTTCTTC. Translating it yields CASSIQGVVASDEQFF.

This clonotype occurred many times. J is TRBJ1-1 and V is TRBV3-1; D might be TRBD1 (6 bases). The germline CDR1 and CDR2 sequences are LGHDT and YNNKEL (reference sequence). With 4 bases removed from V and 8 bases from J, the gap between germline ends came to 20 bases. CDR3 size: 15 residues. The CDR3 nucleotides read TGTGCCAGCAGCCGGTGGGATACTGGACAGCAAGAAGCTTTCTTT. Translated, it gives CASSRWDTGQQEAFF. Full variable domain (missing parts from reference TRBV3-1 and TRBJ1-1): DTAVSQTPKYLVTQMGNDKSIKCEQNLGHDTMYWYKQDSKKFLKIMFSYNNKELIINETVPNRFSPKSPDKAHLNLHINSLELGDSAVYFCASSRWDTGQQEAFFGQGTRLTVV.

This clonotype has only a few counts. Its ends do not fully match the called genes, so a read error is possible. The rearrangement links TRBV7-7 to TRBJ2-5, with TRBD2 matching over 7 bases. The CDR3 has 14 amino acids. Per the germline V gene, CDR1 is SSHAT and CDR2 is FNYEAQ (reference sequence). The CDR3 loop is CASSFGGRSETQYF. The CDR3 DNA reads TGTGCTAGCAGCTTCGGCGGGAGATCAGAGACCCAGTACTTC.